This T cell receptor beta chain was sequenced during a study of T cells in localized non-small cell lung cancer. Between the trimmed V and J ends, which lost 3 bases and 0 bases, there was a span of 14 bases. Germline V gene lookup returns CDR1 LNHDA and CDR2 SQIVND (reference sequence). This CDR3 comprises 16 residues. Using immunoSEQ multiplex PCR, the repertoire was profiled, and TCRdb retains in-frame clones only, with some absent. Among 40,000 to 60,000 clones, around 84% were seen once, and the ten largest hold about 15%. The TCR comes from a female donor with stage II lung adenocarcinoma. The rearrangement uses TRBV19 and TRBJ1-2, with D tentatively TRBD1 (5 bases). The sample in question was PBMCs, obtained before any cancer treatment. CDR3 nucleotides: TGTGCCAGTAGTATCCCGTGGGGGAACCCTAACTATGGCTACACCTTC. This codes for CASSIPWGNPNYGYTF.